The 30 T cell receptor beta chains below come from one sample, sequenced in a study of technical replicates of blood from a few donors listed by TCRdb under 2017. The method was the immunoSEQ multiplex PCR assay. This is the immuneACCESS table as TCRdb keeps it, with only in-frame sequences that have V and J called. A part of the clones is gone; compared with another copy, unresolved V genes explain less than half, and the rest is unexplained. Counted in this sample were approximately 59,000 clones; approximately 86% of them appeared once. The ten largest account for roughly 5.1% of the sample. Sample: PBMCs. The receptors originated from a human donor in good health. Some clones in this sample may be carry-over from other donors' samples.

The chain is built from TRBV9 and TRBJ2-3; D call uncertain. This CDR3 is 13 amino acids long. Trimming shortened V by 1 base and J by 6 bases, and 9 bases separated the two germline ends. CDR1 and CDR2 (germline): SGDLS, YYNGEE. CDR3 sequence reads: CASSVREADTQYF. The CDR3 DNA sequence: TGTGCCAGCAGCGTAAGAGAGGCGGATACGCAGTATTTT.

Here the CDR3 DNA reads TGTGCCAGCAGCTTAGGGACTAGCGGGTATAAGTTCTTC. Its protein is CASSLGTSGYKFF. This rearrangement joins TRBV7-7 to TRBJ2-1; 11 nucleotides match TRBD2. V shed 1 base, J shed 14 bases, and the junction held 4 bases outside the gene matches. The CDR3 is made up of 13 amino acids. Germline assignment: CDR1 SSHAT and CDR2 FNYEAQ (reference sequence). Combining the CDR3 with reference TRBV7-7 and TRBJ2-1 gives the whole variable domain GAGVSQSPRYKVTKRGQDVTLRCDPISSHATLYWYQQALGQGPEFLTYFNYEAQPDKSGLPSDRFSAERPEGSISTLTIQRTEQRDSAMYRCASSLGTSGYKFFGPGTRLTVL.

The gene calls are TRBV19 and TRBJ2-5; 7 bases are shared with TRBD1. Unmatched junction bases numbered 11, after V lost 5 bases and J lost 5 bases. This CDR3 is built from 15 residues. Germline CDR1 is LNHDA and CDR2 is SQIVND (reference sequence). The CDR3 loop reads CASSRGQFFKETQYF. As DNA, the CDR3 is TGTGCCAGTAGTCGGGGACAGTTTTTTAAGGAGACCCAGTACTTC.

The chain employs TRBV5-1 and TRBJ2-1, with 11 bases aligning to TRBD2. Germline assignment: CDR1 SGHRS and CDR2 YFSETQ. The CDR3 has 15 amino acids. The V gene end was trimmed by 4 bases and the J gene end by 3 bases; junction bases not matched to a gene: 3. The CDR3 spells CASSRTSGYYNEQFF. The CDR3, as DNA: TGCGCCAGCAGCCGGACTAGCGGGTACTACAATGAGCAGTTCTTC.

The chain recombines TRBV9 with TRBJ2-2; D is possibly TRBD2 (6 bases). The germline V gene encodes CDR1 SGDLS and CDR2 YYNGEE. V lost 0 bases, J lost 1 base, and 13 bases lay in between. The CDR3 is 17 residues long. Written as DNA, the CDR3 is TGTGCCAGCAGCGTAGCTCCCGCGCGGGGGAACACCGGGGAGCTGTTTTTT. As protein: CASSVAPARGNTGELFF.

The CDR3 DNA follows: TGTGCCAGCAGCCAAGAGTTTTCACTAGCGGGTATCACTTACGAGCAGTACTTC. Translated: CASSQEFSLAGITYEQYF. The V and J genes are TRBV4-2 and TRBJ2-7; 9 bases are a match to TRBD2. After removal of 0 bases from V and 4 bases from J, the junction contained 13 bases not matched to a gene. The CDR3 has 18 residues. From germline, CDR1 is LGHNA and CDR2 YNFKEQ.

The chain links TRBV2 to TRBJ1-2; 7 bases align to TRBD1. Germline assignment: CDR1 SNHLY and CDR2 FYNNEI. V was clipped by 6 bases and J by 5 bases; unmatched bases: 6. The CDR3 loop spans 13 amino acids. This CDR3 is CASRTGTDYGYTF. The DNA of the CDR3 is TGTGCCAGCAGGACCGGGACAGATTATGGCTACACCTTC.

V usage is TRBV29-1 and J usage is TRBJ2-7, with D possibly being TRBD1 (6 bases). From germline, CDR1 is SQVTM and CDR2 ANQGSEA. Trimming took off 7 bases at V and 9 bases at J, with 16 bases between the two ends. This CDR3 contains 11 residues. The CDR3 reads CSATTGLAQYF. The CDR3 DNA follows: TGCAGCGCCACGACAGGTCTCGCGCAGTACTTC.

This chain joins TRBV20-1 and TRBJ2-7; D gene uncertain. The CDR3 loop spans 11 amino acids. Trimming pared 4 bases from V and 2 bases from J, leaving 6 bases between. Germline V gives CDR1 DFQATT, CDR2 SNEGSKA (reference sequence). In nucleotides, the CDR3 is TGCAGTGCTAACGGAGCCTACGAGCAGTACTTC. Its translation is CSANGAYEQYF.

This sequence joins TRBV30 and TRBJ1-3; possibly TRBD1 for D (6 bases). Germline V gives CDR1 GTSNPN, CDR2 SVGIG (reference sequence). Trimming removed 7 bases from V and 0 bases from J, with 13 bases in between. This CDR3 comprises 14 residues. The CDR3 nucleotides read TGTGCCTCACACACAGGGAGCTCTGGAAACACCATATATTTT. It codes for CASHTGSSGNTIYF. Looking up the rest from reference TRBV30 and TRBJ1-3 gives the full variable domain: SQTIHQWPATLVQPVGSPLSLECTVEGTSNPNLYWYRQAAGRGLQLLFYSVGIGQISSEVPQNLSASRPQDRQFILSSKKLLLSDSGFYLCASHTGSSGNTIYFGEGSWLTVV.

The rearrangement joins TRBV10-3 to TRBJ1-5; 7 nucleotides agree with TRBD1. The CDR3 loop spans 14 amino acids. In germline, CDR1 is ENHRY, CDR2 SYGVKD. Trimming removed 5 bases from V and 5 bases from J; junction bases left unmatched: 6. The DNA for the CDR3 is TGTGCCATCAGTTTGACAGGGCTCGATCAGCCCCAGCATTTT. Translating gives CAISLTGLDQPQHF.

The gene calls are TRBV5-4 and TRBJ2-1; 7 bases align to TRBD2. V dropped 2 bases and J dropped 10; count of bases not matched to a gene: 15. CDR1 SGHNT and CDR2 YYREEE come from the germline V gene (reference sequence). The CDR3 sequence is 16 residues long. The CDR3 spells CASSFGRLAEGREQFF. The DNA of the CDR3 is TGTGCCAGCAGCTTCGGTCGGCTAGCGGAAGGTCGGGAGCAGTTCTTC.

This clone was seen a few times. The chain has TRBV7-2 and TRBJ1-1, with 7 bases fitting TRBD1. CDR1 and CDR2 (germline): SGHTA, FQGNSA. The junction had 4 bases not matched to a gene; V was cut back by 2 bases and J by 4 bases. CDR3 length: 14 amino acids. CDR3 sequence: CASSLRGLGTEAFF. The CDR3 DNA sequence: TGTGCCAGCAGCTTAAGGGGGCTAGGCACTGAAGCTTTCTTT.

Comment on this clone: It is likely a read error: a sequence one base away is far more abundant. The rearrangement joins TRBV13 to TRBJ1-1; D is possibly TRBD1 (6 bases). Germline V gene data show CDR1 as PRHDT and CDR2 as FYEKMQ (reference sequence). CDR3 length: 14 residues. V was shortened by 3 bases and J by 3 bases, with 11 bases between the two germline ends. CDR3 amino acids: CASSLGGGYTEAFF. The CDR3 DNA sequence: TGTGCCAGCAGCTTGGGAGGGGGATACACTGAAGCTTTCTTT.

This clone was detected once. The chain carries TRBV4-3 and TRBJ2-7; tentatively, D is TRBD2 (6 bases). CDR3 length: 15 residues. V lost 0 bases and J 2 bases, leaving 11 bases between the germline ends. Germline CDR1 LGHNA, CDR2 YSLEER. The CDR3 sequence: CASSQDRGVTYEQYF. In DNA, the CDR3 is TGCGCCAGCAGCCAAGATCGCGGGGTAACCTACGAGCAGTACTTC.

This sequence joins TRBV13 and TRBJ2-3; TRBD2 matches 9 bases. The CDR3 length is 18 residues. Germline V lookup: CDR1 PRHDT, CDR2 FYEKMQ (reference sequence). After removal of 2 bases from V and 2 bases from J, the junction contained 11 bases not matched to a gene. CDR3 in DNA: TGTGCCAGCAGCTTAATGACAGCTAGCGGGGTGTACACAGATACGCAGTATTTT. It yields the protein CASSLMTASGVYTDTQYF.

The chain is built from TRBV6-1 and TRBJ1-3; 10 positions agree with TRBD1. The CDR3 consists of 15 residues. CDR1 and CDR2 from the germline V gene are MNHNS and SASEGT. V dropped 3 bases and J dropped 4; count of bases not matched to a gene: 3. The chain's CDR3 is CASSDRTGGGNTIYF. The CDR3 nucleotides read TGTGCCAGCAGTGATCGGACAGGGGGAGGAAACACCATATATTTT.

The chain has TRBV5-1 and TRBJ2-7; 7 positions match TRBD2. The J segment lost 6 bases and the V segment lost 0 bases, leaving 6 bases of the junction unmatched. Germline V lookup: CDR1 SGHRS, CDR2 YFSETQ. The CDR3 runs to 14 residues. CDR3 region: CASSLAGGYSEQYF. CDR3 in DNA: TGCGCCAGCAGCTTGGCCGGGGGGTACTCCGAGCAGTACTTC.

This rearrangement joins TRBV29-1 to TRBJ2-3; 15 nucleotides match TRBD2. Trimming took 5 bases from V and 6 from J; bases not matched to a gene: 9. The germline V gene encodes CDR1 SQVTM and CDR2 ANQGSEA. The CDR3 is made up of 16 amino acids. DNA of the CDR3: TGCAGCGTTCGCGGACTAGCGGGGGGGCCATGGGATACGCAGTATTTT. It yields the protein CSVRGLAGGPWDTQYF.

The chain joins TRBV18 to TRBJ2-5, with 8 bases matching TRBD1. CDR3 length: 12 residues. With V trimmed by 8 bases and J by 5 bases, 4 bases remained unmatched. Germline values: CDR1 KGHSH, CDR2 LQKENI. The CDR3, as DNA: TGTGCCAGCAGGACAGGGAAGGAGACCCAGTACTTC. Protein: CASRTGKETQYF.

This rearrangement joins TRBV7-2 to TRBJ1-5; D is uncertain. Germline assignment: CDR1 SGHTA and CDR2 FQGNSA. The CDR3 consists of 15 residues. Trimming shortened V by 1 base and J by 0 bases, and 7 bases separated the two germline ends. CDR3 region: CASSLVVGSNQPQHF. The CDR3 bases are TGTGCCAGCAGCTTAGTAGTCGGTAGCAATCAGCCCCAGCATTTT.

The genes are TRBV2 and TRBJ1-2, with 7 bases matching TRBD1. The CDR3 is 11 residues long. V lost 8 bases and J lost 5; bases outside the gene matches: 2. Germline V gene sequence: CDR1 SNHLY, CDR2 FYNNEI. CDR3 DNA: TGTGCCAGCCGACAGGGATATGGCTACACCTTC. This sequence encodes CASRQGYGYTF.

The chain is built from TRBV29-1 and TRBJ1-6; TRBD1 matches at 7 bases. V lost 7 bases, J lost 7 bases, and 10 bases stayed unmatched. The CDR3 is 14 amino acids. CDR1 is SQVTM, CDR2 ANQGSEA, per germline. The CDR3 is CSAAEGARNSPLHF. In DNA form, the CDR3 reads TGCAGCGCTGCGGAGGGGGCGCGAAATTCACCCCTCCACTTT.

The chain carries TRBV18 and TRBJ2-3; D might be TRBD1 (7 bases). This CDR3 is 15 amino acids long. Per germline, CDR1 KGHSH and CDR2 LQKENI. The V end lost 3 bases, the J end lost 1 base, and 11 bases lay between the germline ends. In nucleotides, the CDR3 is TGTGCCAGCTCACCTCAGGGGGGAGGCACAGATACGCAGTATTTT. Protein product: CASSPQGGGTDTQYF.

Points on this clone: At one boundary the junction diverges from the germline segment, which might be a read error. CDR3 residues: CASSSVAAGSNSGYTF. The CDR3 DNA reads TGTGCCAGCAGCTCGGTGGCGGCAGGGTCGAACTCTGGCTACACCTTC. The chain uses TRBV5-6 and TRBJ1-2; TRBD1 might be the D (5 bases). CDR3 length: 16 residues. Looked up from germline, CDR1 is SGHDT and CDR2 is YYEEEE.

This CDR3 is CASTLTGNTGELFF. The CDR3 bases are TGTGCCAGCACCCTGACGGGGAACACCGGGGAGCTGTTTTTT. The rearrangement uses TRBV5-8 and TRBJ2-2; D unclear. The V gene lost 6 bases and the J gene lost 1 base, with 10 bases spanning the gap. The CDR3 is 14 residues long. Germline V gene lookup returns CDR1 SGHTS and CDR2 YDEGEE.

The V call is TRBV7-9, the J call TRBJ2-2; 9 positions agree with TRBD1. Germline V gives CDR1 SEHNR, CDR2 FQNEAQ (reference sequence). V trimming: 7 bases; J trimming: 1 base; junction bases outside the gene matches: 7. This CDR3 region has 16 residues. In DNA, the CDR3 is TGTGCCAGCATCCCCGGGACAGGGAAGAACACCGGGGAGCTGTTTTTT. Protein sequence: CASIPGTGKNTGELFF.

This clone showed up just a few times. In DNA form, the CDR3 reads TGTGCCAGCAGCCCCGGCGTACAGGGGGGTGGGGCCAACGTCCTGACTTTC. Translated: CASSPGVQGGGANVLTF. This chain connects TRBV7-3 to TRBJ2-6; the match to TRBD1 covers 8 bases. This CDR3 comprises 17 residues. V trimming: 5 bases; J trimming: 3 bases; junction bases outside the gene matches: 9. Germline loops: CDR1 SGHTA, CDR2 FQGTGA.

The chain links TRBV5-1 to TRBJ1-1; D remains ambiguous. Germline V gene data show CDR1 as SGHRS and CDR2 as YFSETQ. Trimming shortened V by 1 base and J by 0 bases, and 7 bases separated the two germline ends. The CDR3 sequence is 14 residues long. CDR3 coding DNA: TGCGCCAGCAGCTTGCTCAGGATGAACACTGAAGCTTTCTTT. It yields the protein CASSLLRMNTEAFF.

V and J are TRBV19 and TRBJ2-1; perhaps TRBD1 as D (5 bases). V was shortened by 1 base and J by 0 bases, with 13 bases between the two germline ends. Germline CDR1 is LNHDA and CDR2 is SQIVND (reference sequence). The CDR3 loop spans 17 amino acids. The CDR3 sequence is CASSIGLPRDSYNEQFF. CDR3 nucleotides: TGTGCCAGTAGTATAGGCCTCCCCAGGGACTCCTACAATGAGCAGTTCTTC.